This T cell receptor (beta chain) was retrieved from a study of control samples from healthy donors and cancer patients. Trimming took 0 bases from V and 3 from J, leaving 9 bases between them. The CDR3 sequence is 14 residues long. Germline loops: CDR1 SGHNT, CDR2 YYREEE (reference sequence). Profiling relied on immunoSEQ multiplex PCR, and the TCRdb table lists in-frame clones only, not all of them. The sample includes about 69,000 clones, roughly 82% seen only once; the top ten take around 3%. The sample was PBMCs. This TCR derives from a woman between 50 and 59 years old with lung cancer. The J gene is TRBJ2-5, the V gene TRBV5-4; weak D call: TRBD2 (5 bases). CDR3 in amino acids: CASSLALGEETQYF. The CDR3 region has the DNA TGTGCCAGCAGCTTGGCCCTCGGGGAAGAGACCCAGTACTTC.